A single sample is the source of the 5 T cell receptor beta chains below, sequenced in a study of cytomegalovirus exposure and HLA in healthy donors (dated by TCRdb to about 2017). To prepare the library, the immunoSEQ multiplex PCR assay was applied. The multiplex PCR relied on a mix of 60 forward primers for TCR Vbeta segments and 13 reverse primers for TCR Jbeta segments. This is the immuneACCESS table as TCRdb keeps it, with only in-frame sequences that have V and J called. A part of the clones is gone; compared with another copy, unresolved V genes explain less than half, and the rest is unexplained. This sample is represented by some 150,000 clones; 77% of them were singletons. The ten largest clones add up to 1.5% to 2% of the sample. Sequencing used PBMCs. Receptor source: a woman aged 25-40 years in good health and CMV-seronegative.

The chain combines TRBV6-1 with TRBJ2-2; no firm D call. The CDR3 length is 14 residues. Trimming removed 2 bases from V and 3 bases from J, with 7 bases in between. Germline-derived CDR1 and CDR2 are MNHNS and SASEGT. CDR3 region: CASSEMADTGELFF. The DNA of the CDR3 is TGTGCCAGCAGTGAAATGGCGGACACCGGGGAGCTGTTTTTT.

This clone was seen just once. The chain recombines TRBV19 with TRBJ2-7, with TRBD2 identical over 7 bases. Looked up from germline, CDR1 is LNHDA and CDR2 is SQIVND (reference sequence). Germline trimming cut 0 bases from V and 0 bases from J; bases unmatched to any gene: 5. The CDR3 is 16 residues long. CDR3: CASSIDAGASSYEQYF. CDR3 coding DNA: TGTGCCAGTAGTATAGATGCGGGAGCATCCTCCTACGAGCAGTACTTC.

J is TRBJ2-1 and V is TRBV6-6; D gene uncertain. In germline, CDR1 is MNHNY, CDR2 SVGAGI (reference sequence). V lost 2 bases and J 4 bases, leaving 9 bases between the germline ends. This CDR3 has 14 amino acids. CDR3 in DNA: TGTGCCAGCAGTTACCGTCCCGAGTACAATGAGCAGTTCTTC. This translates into CASSYRPEYNEQFF.

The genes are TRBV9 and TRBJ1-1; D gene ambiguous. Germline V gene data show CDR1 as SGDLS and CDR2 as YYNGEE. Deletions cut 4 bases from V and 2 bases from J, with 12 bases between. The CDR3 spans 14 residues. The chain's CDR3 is CASSLGVGNTEAFF. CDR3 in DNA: TGTGCCAGCAGCCTAGGAGTCGGTAACACTGAAGCTTTCTTT.

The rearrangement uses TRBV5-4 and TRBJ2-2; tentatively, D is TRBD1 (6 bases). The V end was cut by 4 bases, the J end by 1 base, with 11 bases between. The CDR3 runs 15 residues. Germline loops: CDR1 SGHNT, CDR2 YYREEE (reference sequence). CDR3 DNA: TGTGCCAGCAGCACCAGGACAGAGAACACCGGGGAGCTGTTTTTT. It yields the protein CASSTRTENTGELFF.